This T cell receptor beta chain was identified during a study of tumor and adjacent non-tumor tissue in lung cancer. On the study more broadly: Patients were aged about 30 to 76, around ten men and about 5 women, stage I to III.

On this clonotype: Its antigen remains unknown. The CDR3 ends on some other residue instead of the conserved phenylalanine or tryptophan, so this is likely a read error.

Study observations and caveats: In normal lung, the top 100 clones were significantly more dominant than in tumor. Compared with tumor, normal lung showed significantly lower TCR diversity.

The CDR3 covers 17 residues. Germline V gene lookup returns CDR1 SGHAT and CDR2 FQNNGV. Three rounds of nested PCR, following a modified ARM-PCR protocol, produced the TCRbeta library. TCRdb used MiXCR to reprocess the multiplex PCR reads, holding one entry per CDR3 protein. Altogether around 140,000 distinct CDR3 sequences are present, about 71% being singletons, with the ten largest covering 15% to 20%. No cell sorting was done before RNA was extracted from the tissue. Between August and November 2014, newly diagnosed, chemotherapy-naive lung cancer patients underwent thoracic surgery in China. Input material: lung tumor tissue. The chain has TRBV11-2 and TRBJ2-4; 11 bases match TRBD2. This clonotype was sampled from a man aged 55 to 70 with small cell lung cancer. The CDR3 DNA sequence: TGTGCCAGCAGCGGACCACCGGGACTAGCGGTCAAAGACATTCAGTACCTC. Translating gives CASSGPPGLAVKDIQYL.